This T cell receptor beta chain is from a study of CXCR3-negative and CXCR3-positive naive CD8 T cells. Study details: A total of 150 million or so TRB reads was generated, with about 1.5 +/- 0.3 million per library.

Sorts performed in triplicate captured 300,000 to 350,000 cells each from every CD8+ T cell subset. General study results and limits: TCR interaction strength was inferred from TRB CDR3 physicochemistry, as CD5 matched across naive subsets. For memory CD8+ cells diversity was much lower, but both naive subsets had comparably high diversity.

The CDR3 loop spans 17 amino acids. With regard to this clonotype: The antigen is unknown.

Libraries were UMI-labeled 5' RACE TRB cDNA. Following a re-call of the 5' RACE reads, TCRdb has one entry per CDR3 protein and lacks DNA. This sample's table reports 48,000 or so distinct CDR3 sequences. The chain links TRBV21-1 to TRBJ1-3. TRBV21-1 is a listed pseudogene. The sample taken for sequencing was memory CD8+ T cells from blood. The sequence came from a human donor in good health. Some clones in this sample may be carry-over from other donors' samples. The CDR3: CASSKDEGPSSGNTIYF.